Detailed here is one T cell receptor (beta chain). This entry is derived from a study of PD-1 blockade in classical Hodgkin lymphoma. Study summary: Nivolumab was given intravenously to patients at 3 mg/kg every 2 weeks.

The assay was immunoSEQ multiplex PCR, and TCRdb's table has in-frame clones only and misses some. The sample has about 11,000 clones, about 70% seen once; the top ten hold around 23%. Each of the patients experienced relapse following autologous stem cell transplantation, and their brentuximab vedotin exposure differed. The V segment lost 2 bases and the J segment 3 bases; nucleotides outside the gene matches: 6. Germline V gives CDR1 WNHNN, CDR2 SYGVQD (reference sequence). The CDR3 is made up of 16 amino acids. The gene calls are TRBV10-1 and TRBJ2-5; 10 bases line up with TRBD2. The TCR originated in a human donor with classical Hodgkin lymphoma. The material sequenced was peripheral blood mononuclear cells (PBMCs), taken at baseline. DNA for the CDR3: TGCGCCAGCAGTGAGATCGCTAGCGGGAGAAAAGAGACCCAGTACTTC. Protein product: CASSEIASGRKETQYF.